This TCR beta chain was sequenced for a study of control samples from healthy donors and cancer patients. Between the trimmed V and J ends, which lost 1 base and 0 bases, there was a span of 6 bases. This CDR3 contains 14 residues. Germline-derived CDR1 and CDR2 are KGHSH and LQKENI. Generated by immunoSEQ multiplex PCR, the TCRdb table keeps only in-frame clones and is missing some. The data contain some 40,000 clones, about 94% of them singletons. This clonotype was sampled from a man in his sixties in good health. The chain uses TRBV18 and TRBJ1-1; no clear D gene. Material: blood. CDR3 DNA: TGTGCCAGCTCACCACAGGAGCTGAACACTGAAGCTTTCTTT. Protein product: CASSPQELNTEAFF.